A single sample gave rise to the 24 T cell receptor beta chains below, sequenced in a study of blood T cells in healthy people across ages. Combining a sample-barcoded 5' primer with a J-beta primer mix, a second PCR ran for about 6 to 11 cycles. TCRdb recomputed calls from the 5' RACE reads with MiXCR, one row per CDR3 protein. The sample has approximately 820,000 distinct CDR3 sequences, roughly 44% seen once. Material for sequencing was blood. These receptor sequences come from a man aged 55 to 70 in good health.

This clonotype was counted between two and nine times. This sequence joins TRBV7-9 and TRBJ1-1; possible D gene TRBD1, 6 bases. CDR1 and CDR2 from the germline V gene are SEHNR and FQNEAQ (reference sequence). This CDR3 comprises 18 residues. V was trimmed by 3 bases and J by 1 base, leaving 21 bases between them. The CDR3 region has the DNA TGTGCCAGCAGCTTGGGTTGGCAGGGGAAACCAACGAACACTGAAGCTTTCTTT. Protein: CASSLGWQGKPTNTEAFF.

In this sample, this clonotype turned up a few times. The chain carries TRBV5-8 and TRBJ2-4; possibly TRBD2 for D (5 bases). Matching the DNA end better, TRBJ2-7 makes the J call doubtful. Per germline, CDR1 SGHTS and CDR2 YDEGEE. This CDR3 region has 13 residues. The CDR3 nucleotides read TGTGCCAGCAGCTTCCAGCGGAACTACGAGCAGTACTTC. It translates to CASSFQRNYEQYF.

This clonotype has more than one count but fewer than ten. The CDR3 DNA sequence: TGCAGTGCGAGTAGACTAGCGGGGAGAGGCGAGCAGTACTTC. Translating it yields CSASRLAGRGEQYF. The rearrangement links TRBV20-1 to TRBJ2-7; 11 bases are shared with TRBD2. The CDR3 length is 14 residues. The germline CDR1 and CDR2 sequences are DFQATT and SNEGSKA (reference sequence). V was clipped by 6 bases and J by 6 bases; unmatched bases: 10.

The V call is TRBV2, the J call TRBJ1-5, with TRBD1 as a possible D gene (6 bases). Trimming took off 4 bases at V and 6 bases at J, with 13 bases between the two ends. Germline CDR1 and CDR2: SNHLY and FYNNEI. CDR3 length: 14 amino acids. CDR3 protein: CASSGNRVGQPQHF. The CDR3 bases are TGTGCCAGCAGTGGTAACAGGGTTGGTCAGCCCCAGCATTTT.

V and J are TRBV10-3 and TRBJ2-3; TRBD2 matches 7 bases. The CDR3 sequence is 16 residues long. The germline gives CDR1 ENHRY, CDR2 SYGVKD. The V and J ends lost 5 bases and 5 bases, in that order; junction bases with no gene match: 13. The CDR3 protein is CAISRENPSGGDTQYF. The CDR3 DNA follows: TGTGCCATCAGTAGGGAGAACCCCTCGGGAGGAGATACGCAGTATTTT.

The chain has TRBV6-2 or TRBV6-3 and TRBJ2-3, with 8 positions matching TRBD2. Looked up from germline, CDR1 is MNHEY and CDR2 is SVGEGT. V shed 4 bases, J shed 4 bases, and the junction held 7 bases outside the gene matches. The CDR3 runs to 15 residues. CDR3 coding DNA: TGTGCCAGCAGTTCTGGACTAGCTCGGGCAGATACGCAGTATTTT. Its protein product is CASSSGLARADTQYF.

This clonotype showed up many times. The rearrangement joins TRBV20-1 to TRBJ1-4, with TRBD1 as a possible D gene (5 bases). Trimming cost V 6 bases and J 8 bases, with 22 bases left between them. The germline CDR1 and CDR2 sequences are DFQATT and SNEGSKA (reference sequence). This CDR3 has 15 residues. Here the CDR3 DNA reads TGCAGTGCCCCAAGAGGAGGGGCGCGAGTCGAAAAACTGTTTTTT. Encoded protein: CSAPRGGARVEKLFF.

A few counts support this clonotype. The chain has TRBV24-1 and TRBJ2-7; D remains unclear. V lost 3 bases and J 6 bases, leaving 8 bases between the germline ends. The V gene's germline CDR1 is KGHDR and CDR2 SFDVKD. The CDR3 runs to 12 residues. The CDR3 protein is CATSDPLGEQYF. CDR3 nucleotides: TGTGCCACCAGTGATCCCCTCGGCGAGCAGTACTTC.

This clonotype was detected only a few times. V and J are TRBV20-1 and TRBJ2-7, with 10 nucleotides matching TRBD1. Germline V gene sequence: CDR1 DFQATT, CDR2 SNEGSKA (reference sequence). Trimming removed 7 bases from V and 2 bases from J; junction bases left unmatched: 8. The CDR3 extends over 14 amino acids. CDR3 coding DNA: TGCAGTGTTCCGGACAGGGGGTATACCTACGAGCAGTACTTC. Residues: CSVPDRGYTYEQYF.

This sequence joins TRBV2 and TRBJ2-5, with a possible D match to TRBD2 (6 bases). The assigned J gene may be wrong: the sequence end matches TRBJ2-7 better. Germline lookup yields CDR1 SNHLY and CDR2 FYNNEI. This CDR3 is 13 amino acids long. The CDR3, as DNA: TGTGCCAGCAGTGAAGGTCTAGCGCGCGAGCAGTACTTC. It is translated as CASSEGLAREQYF.

The chain carries TRBV28 and TRBJ2-5; D may match TRBD1 or TRBD2 (5 bases each). Looked up from germline, CDR1 is MDHEN and CDR2 is SYDVKM. The germline V and J ends were trimmed by 6 bases and 11 bases, with 31 bases remaining between them. The CDR3 loop spans 17 amino acids. The CDR3 DNA reads as TGTGCCAGCAGCTCTCACGCGGTCCGGGGCGCTTCGGATGAGCAGTACTTC. Protein sequence: CASSSHAVRGASDEQYF.

The chain employs TRBV7-2 and TRBJ2-5, with D unresolved. The last part of the DNA fits TRBJ2-1 better; the J call may be wrong. CDR1 and CDR2 (germline): SGHTA, FQGNSA. This CDR3 has 13 residues. The CDR3 nucleotides read TGTGCCAGCAGCTGGAACAGCCAAGAGACCCAGTTCTTC. Translating gives CASSWNSQETQFF.

This clonotype has only a few counts. The rearrangement links TRBV28 to TRBJ2-1; TRBD2 matches 8 bases. V was pared by 5 bases and J by 3 bases, with 9 bases of the junction left unmatched. The CDR3 has 16 residues. Per the germline V gene, CDR1 is MDHEN and CDR2 is SYDVKM. The CDR3 spells CASSLEKRGFYNEQFF. The CDR3 nucleotides read TGTGCCAGCAGTCTCGAAAAGCGGGGGTTCTACAATGAGCAGTTCTTC.

This clonotype was detected ten times or more. The rearrangement uses TRBV4-3 and TRBJ2-6; D unresolved. CDR3 length: 17 amino acids. V dropped 0 bases and J dropped 0 bases, with 9 bases sitting between them. Looked up from germline, CDR1 is LGHNA and CDR2 is YSLEER. The CDR3 region is CASSQEYRVSGANVLTF. The CDR3, as DNA: TGCGCCAGCAGCCAAGAGTACCGAGTCTCTGGGGCCAACGTCCTGACTTTC.

This sequence joins TRBV10-3 and TRBJ2-7; D might be TRBD1 (5 bases). The CDR3 spans 16 residues. Trimming removed 0 bases from V and 0 bases from J, with 12 bases in between. Germline values: CDR1 ENHRY, CDR2 SYGVKD. The CDR3 DNA reads as TGTGCCATCAGTGAGTCGGAACAGGTTGGCTCCTACGAGCAGTACTTC. Its protein product is CAISESEQVGSYEQYF.

The genes are TRBV21-1 and TRBJ2-3; TRBD1, the table's D call, was not compared with the DNA. TRBV21-1 is flagged as a pseudogene. This CDR3 is 15 amino acids long. The CDR3 loop reads CASTDGTGVSDTQYF. The CDR3 bases are TGTGCCAGCACCGACGGGACAGGGGTTTCAGATACGCAGTATTTT.

This clonotype was seen only a few times. The chain employs TRBV4-3 and TRBJ2-7; TRBD1 agrees at 10 bases. J lost 2 bases, V lost 4 bases, and 5 bases had no gene match. The V gene's germline CDR1 is LGHNA and CDR2 YSLEER. The CDR3 has 15 amino acids. CDR3 region: CASSPGQGGTYEQYF. The CDR3 DNA reads as TGCGCCAGCAGCCCTGGACAGGGGGGGACCTACGAGCAGTACTTC.

As regards this clonotype: At one of its ends the junction is not consistent with the germline gene, which may arise from a read error. This chain joins TRBV5-1 and TRBJ2-2, with D possibly being TRBD1 (5 bases). CDR3 size: 16 residues. Germline-derived CDR1 and CDR2 are SGHRS and YFSETQ. The CDR3 nucleotides read TGCGCCAGCAGCTTACAGGCCCCCCCGAACAACGGGGAGCTGTTTTTT. This encodes CASSLQAPPNNGELFF.

Only a few counts were recorded for this clonotype. The chain couples TRBV6-5 to TRBJ1-2, with TRBD1 matching over 8 bases. The trim removed 6 bases at V and 0 bases at J, leaving 6 bases unmatched. The germline V gene has CDR1 MNHEY and CDR2 SVGAGI. The CDR3 has 15 amino acids. The CDR3 DNA reads as TGTGCCAGCAGACGGACAGGGTGGTCTAACTATGGCTACACCTTC. It codes for CASRRTGWSNYGYTF.

This clonotype was detected only a few times. The chain uses TRBV12-3 or TRBV12-4 and TRBJ2-7; D is uncertain. The V gene lost 5 bases and the J gene lost 10 bases, with 12 bases spanning the gap. The length of the CDR3 is 11 residues. The CDR3: CASSDDGAQYF. The CDR3 DNA reads as TGTGCCAGCAGTGACGACGGAGCCCAGTACTTC.

Regarding this clonotype: A read error is likely, as this CDR3 ends without the conserved phenylalanine or tryptophan. This chain connects TRBV5-4 to TRBJ1-1; TRBD1 is a possible D gene (6 bases). Germline CDR1 SGHNT, CDR2 YYREEE (reference sequence). The V end lost 4 bases, the J end lost 1 base, and 8 bases lay between the germline ends. The CDR3 has 13 amino acids. The CDR3 loop reads CASSGGGNTEAFI. CDR3 DNA: TGTGCCAGCAGCGGAGGGGGGAACACTGAAGCTTTCATT.

The rearrangement uses TRBV9 and TRBJ2-7; TRBD2 is a possible D gene (6 bases). The germline gives CDR1 SGDLS, CDR2 YYNGEE. The CDR3 spans 14 residues. Trimming shortened V by 3 bases and J by 10 bases, and 20 bases separated the two germline ends. Here the CDR3 reads CASSGREWMDTQYF. In DNA form, the CDR3 reads TGTGCCAGCAGCGGCCGGGAGTGGATGGATACCCAGTACTTC.

The genes are TRBV3-1 and TRBJ2-2, with D maybe TRBD1 (6 bases). CDR3 length equals 15 residues. V was trimmed by 6 bases and J by 2 bases, leaving 13 bases between them. In germline, CDR1 is LGHDT, CDR2 YNNKEL (reference sequence). The CDR3 DNA is TGTGCCAGCAGGGTTGGGACAATAAACACCGGGGAGCTGTTTTTT. Its protein is CASRVGTINTGELFF.

The chain links TRBV5-5 to TRBJ2-3; D is uncertain. CDR1 SGHKS and CDR2 YYEKEE come from the germline V gene (reference sequence). V lost 1 base and J 2 bases, leaving 8 bases between the germline ends. This CDR3 region has 14 residues. In DNA, the CDR3 is TGTGCCAGCAGCTTGACGGATTACACAGATACGCAGTATTTT. Residues: CASSLTDYTDTQYF.